This entry concerns a single T cell receptor beta chain. No antigen is known for it. The same CDR3 also results from other DNA sequences found in this sample. All donors were healthy HIV-negative adults lacking recent acute infections or vaccinations. CD4+ cells yielded CD45RA+ naive and CD45RA-negative memory subsets. The repertoire was sequenced with immunoSEQ multiplex PCR; TCRdb's copy has only in-frame clones and lacks some. In the table there are some 2,400,000 clones, about 94% of which are singletons. The CDR3 extends over 15 amino acids. V was clipped by 5 bases and J by 4 bases; unmatched bases: 4. Germline lookup yields CDR1 SEHNR and CDR2 FQNEAQ (reference sequence). The source of the sample is a study of shared clonotypes between healthy human individuals. General study findings and limits: On the whole, naive subsets had larger estimated richness than memory subsets had. Clonotype sharing across donors was expected to vary with sequencing depth.

This chain links TRBV7-9 with TRBJ2-3; 12 bases line up with TRBD2. This TCR was sampled from a man younger than 35 in good health. Sequencing input: naive CD4+ T cells sorted from blood. Indicated subset: CD45RA+ positively selected. CDR3 DNA sequence: TGTGCCAGCAGCCCTAGCGGGAGGGCCCCAGATACGCAGTATTTT. Translation gives CASSPSGRAPDTQYF.